This TCR beta chain is from a study of cytomegalovirus exposure and HLA in healthy donors. Study-wide points: It emerged from a later analysis that several of the most significant clusters appeared to be linked to common viral pathogens.

With respect to this clone: No antigen is known for it.

PCR amplification relied on 60 Vbeta primers (plus 13 Jbeta primers). The repertoire was sequenced with immunoSEQ multiplex PCR; TCRdb's copy has only in-frame clones and lacks some. The data show approximately 31,000 clones, with just under 90% seen just once and 2.7% held by the top ten. V was pared by 3 bases and J by 3 bases, with 9 bases between. This CDR3 is built from 14 residues. Per the germline V gene, CDR1 is KGHSH and CDR2 is LQKENI. This clonotype was sampled from a boy aged 5-17 years in good health and CMV-seronegative. Material: PBMCs. This sequence joins TRBV18 and TRBJ1-5; D remains unclear. CDR3 coding DNA: TGTGCCAGCTCACCCGAGCGTTTCAATCAGCCCCAGCATTTT. Translated: CASSPERFNQPQHF.